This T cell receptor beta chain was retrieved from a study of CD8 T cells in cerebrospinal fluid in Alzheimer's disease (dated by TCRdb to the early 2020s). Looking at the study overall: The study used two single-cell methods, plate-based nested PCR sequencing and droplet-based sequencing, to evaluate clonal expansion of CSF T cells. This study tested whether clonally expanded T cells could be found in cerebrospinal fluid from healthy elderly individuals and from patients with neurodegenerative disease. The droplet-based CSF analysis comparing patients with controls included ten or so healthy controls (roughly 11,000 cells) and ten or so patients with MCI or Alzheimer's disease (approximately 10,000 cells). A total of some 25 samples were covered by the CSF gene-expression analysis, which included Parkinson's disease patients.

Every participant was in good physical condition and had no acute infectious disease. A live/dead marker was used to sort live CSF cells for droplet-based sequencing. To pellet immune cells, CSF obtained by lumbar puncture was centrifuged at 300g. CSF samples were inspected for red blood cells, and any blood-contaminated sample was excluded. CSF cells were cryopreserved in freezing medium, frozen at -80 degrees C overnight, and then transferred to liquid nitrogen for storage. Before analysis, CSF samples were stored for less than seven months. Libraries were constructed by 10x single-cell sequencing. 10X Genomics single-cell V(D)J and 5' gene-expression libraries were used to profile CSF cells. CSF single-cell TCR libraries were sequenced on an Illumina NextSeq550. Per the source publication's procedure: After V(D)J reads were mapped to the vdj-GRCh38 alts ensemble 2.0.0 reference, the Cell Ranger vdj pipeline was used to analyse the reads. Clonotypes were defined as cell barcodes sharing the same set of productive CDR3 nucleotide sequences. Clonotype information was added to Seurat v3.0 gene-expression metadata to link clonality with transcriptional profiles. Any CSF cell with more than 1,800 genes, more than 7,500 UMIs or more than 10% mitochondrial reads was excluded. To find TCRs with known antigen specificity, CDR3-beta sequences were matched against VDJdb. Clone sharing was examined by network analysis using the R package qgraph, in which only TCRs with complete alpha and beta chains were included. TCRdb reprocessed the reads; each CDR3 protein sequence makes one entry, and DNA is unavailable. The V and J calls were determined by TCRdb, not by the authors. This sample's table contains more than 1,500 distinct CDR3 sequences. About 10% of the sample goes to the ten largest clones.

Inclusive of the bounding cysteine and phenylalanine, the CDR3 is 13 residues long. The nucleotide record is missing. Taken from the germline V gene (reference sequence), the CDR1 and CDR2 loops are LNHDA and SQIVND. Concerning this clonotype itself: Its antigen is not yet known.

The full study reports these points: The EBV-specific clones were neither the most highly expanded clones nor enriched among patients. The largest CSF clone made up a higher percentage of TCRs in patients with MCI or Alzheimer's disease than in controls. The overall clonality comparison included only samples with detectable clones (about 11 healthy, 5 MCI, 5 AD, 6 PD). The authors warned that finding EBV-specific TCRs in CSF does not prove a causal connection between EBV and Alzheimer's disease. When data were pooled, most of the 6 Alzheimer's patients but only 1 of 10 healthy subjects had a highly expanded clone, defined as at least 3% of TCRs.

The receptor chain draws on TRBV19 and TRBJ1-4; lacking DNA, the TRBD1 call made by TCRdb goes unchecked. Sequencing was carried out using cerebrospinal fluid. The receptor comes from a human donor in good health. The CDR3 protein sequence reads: CVTRQGRNEKLFF.